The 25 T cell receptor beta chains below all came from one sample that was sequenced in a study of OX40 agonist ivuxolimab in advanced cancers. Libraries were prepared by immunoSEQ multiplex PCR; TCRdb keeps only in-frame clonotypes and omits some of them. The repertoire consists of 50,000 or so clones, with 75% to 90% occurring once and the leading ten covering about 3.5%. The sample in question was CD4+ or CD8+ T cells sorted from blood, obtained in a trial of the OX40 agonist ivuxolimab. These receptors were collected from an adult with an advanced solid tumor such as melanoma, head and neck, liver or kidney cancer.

The CDR3 here is CASSSPPLREQFF. CDR3 bases: TGTGCCAGTAGTTCACCCCCCCTGAGGGAGCAGTTCTTC. The chain combines TRBV19 with TRBJ2-1; D is unclear. Deletions cut 5 bases from V and 10 bases from J, with 15 bases between. The CDR3 is 13 residues long. The germline V gene has CDR1 LNHDA and CDR2 SQIVND (reference sequence).

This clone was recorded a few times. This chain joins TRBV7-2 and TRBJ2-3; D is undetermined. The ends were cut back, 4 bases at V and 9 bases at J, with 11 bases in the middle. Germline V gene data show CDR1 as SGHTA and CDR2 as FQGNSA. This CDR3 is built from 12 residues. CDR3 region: CASSSAFSTQYF. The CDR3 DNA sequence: TGTGCCAGCAGCTCGGCATTCTCGACGCAGTATTTT. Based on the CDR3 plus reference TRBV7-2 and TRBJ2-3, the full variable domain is GAGVSQSPSNKVTEKGKDVELRCDPISGHTALYWYRQSLGQGLEFLIYFQGNSAPDKSGLPSDRFSAERTGGSVSTLTIQRTQQEDSAVYLCASSSAFSTQYFGPGTRLTVL.

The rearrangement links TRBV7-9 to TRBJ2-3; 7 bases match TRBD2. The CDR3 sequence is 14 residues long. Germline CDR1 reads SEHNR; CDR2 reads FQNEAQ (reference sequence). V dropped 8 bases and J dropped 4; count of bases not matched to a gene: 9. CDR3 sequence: CASGGVAGSDTQYF. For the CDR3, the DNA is TGTGCCAGCGGGGGGGTAGCAGGCTCAGATACGCAGTATTTT.

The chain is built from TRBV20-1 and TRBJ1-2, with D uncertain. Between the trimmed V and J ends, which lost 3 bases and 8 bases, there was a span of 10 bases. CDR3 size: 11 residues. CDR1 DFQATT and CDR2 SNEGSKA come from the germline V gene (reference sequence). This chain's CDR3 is CSASADLGYTF. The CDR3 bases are TGCAGTGCTAGTGCTGATCTGGGCTACACCTTC.

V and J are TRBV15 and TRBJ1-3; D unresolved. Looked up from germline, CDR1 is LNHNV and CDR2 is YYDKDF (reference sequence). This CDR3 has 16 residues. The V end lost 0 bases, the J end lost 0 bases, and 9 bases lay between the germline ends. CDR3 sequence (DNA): TGTGCCACCAGCAGAGAGACGCCGAACTCTGGAAACACCATATATTTT. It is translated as CATSRETPNSGNTIYF.

CDR3 protein: CASSSDAIEVSPLHF. The CDR3 DNA reads TGCGCCAGCAGCTCAGACGCTATCGAGGTCTCACCCCTCCACTTT. V usage is TRBV5-1 and J usage is TRBJ1-6; D is uncertain. Deletions cut 3 bases from V and 10 bases from J, with 17 bases between. The germline V gene encodes CDR1 SGHRS and CDR2 YFSETQ. The CDR3 consists of 15 residues.

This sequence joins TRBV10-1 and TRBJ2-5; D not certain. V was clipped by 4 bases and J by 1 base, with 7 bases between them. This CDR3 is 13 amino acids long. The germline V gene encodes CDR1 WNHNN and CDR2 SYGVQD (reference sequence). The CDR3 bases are TGCGCCAGCAGTGTGGGGATCCAAGAGACCCAGTACTTC. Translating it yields CASSVGIQETQYF.

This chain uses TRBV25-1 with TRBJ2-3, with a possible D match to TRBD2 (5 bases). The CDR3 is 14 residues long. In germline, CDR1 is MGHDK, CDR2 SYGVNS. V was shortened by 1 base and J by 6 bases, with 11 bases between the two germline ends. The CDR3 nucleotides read TGTGCCAGCAGTGAATTTAGGACTCCTGATACGCAGTATTTT. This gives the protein CASSEFRTPDTQYF.

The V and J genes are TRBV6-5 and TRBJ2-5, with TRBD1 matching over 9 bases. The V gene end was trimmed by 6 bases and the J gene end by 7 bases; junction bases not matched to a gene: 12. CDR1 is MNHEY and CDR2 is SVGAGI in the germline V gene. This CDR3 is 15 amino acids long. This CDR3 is CASSETGTGFGTQYF. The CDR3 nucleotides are TGTGCCAGCAGCGAAACCGGGACAGGGTTTGGGACCCAGTACTTC.

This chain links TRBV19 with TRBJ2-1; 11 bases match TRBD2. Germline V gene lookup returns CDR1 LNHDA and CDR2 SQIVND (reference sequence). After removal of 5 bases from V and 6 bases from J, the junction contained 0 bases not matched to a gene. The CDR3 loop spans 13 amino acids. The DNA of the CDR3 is TGTGCCAGTAGTCTAGCGGGAGGCAATGAGCAGTTCTTC. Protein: CASSLAGGNEQFF.

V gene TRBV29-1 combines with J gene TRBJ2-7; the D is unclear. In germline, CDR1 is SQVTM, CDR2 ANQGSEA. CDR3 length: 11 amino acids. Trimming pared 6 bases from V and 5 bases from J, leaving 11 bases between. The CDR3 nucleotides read TGCAGCGTACTCCGCGTCGACGAGCAGTACTTC. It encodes CSVLRVDEQYF.

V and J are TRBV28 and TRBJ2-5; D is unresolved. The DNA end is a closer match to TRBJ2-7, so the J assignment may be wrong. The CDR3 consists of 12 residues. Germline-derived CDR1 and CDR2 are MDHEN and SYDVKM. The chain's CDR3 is CASTGSSYEQYF. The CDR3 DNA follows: TGTGCCAGCACAGGAAGCTCCTACGAGCAGTACTTC.

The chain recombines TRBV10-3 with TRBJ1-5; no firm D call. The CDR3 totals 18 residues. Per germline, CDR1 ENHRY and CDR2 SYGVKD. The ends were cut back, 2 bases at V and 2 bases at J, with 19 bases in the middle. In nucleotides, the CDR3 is TGTGCCATCAGTGAGAATCCCCCCGGGGATTTGGGCAATCAGCCCCAGCATTTT. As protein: CAISENPPGDLGNQPQHF.

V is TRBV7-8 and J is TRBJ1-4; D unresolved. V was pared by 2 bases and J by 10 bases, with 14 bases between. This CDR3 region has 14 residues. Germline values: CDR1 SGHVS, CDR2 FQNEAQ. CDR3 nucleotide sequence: TGTGCCAGCAGCTTATTTCGTCAAAGCGGAAAACTGTTTTTT. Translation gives CASSLFRQSGKLFF.

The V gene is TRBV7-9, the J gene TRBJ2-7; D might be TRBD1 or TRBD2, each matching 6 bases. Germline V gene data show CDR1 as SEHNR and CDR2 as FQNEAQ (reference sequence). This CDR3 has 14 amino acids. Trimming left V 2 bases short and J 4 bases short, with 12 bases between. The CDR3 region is CASSLRGLEYEQYF. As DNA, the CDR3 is TGTGCCAGCAGCTTACGGGGGCTGGAGTACGAGCAGTACTTC.

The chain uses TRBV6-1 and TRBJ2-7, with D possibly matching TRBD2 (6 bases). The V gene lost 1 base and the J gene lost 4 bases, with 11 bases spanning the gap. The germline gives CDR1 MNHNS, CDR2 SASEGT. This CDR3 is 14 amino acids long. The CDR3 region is CASSEGGRTYEQYF. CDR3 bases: TGTGCCAGCAGTGAAGGGGGGAGGACTTACGAGCAGTACTTC.

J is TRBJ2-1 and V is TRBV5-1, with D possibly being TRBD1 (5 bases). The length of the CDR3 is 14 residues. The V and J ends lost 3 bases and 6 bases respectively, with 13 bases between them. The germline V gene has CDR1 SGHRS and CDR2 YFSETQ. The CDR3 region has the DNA TGCGCCAGCAGCTACGACCCAGGGATCAATGAGCAGTTCTTC. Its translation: CASSYDPGINEQFF.

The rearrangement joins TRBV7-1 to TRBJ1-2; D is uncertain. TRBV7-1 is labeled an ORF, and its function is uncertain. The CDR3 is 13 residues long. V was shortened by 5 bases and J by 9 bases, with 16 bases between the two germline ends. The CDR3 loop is CASSPTRHRSYTF. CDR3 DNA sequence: TGTGCCAGCAGCCCCACCCGACACCGGAGCTACACCTTC.

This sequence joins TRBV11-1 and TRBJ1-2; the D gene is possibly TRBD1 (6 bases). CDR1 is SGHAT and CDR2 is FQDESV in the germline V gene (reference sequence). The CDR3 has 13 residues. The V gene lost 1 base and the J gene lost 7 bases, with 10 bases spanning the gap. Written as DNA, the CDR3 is TGTGCCAGCAGCTTAGTGGGACAACTTGGCTACACCTTC. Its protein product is CASSLVGQLGYTF.

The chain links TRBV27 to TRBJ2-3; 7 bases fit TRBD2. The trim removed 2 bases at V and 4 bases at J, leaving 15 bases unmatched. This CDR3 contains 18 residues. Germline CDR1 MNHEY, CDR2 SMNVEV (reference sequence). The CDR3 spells CASSLGPGRGYFPDTQYF. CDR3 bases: TGTGCCAGCAGTTTAGGGCCAGGGAGGGGATACTTCCCAGATACGCAGTATTTT.

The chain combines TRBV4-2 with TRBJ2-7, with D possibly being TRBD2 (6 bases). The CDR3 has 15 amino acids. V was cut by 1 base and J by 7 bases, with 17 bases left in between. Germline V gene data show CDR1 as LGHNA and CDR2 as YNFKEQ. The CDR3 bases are TGTGCCAGCAGCCAAGTCTCCACGGGAGCTGAGGAGCAGTACTTC. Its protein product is CASSQVSTGAEEQYF.

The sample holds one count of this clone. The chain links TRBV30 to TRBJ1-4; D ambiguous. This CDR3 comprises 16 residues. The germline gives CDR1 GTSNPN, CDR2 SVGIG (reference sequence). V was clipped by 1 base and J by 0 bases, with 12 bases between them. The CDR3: CAWSGGPGATNEKLFF. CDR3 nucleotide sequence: TGTGCCTGGAGTGGCGGCCCCGGTGCAACTAATGAAAAACTGTTTTTT.

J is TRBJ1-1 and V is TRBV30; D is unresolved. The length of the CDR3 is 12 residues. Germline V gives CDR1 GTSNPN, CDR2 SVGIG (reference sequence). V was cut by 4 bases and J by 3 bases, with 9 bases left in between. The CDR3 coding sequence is TGTGCCTGGACCGGGTATGACACTGAAGCTTTCTTT. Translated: CAWTGYDTEAFF.

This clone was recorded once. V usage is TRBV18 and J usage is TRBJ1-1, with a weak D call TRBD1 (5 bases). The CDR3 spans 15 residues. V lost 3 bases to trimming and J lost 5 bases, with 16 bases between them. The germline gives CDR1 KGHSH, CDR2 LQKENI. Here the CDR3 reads CASSPFQGGSTEAFF. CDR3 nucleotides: TGTGCCAGCTCACCTTTTCAGGGCGGTAGTACTGAAGCTTTCTTT. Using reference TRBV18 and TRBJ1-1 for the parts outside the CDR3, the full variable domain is NAGVMQNPRHLVRRRGQEARLRCSPMKGHSHVYWYRQLPEEGLKFMVYLQKENIIDESGMPKERFSAEFPKEGPSILRIQQVVRGDSAAYFCASSPFQGGSTEAFFGQGTRLTVV.

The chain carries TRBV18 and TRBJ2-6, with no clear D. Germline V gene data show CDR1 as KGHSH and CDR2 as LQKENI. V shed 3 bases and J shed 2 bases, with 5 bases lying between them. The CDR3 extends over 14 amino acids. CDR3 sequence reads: CASSPVAGANVLTF. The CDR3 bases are TGTGCCAGCTCACCGGTGGCTGGGGCCAACGTCCTGACTTTC.